The 19 T cell receptor beta chains below were found in one sample sequenced in a study of blood T cell repertoires in COVID-19. Sequencing used immunoSEQ multiplex PCR; TCRdb keeps in-frame clones, though not all of them. The sample has about 330,000 clones; roughly 85% are singletons. Input material: peripheral blood. Every receptor here comes from a human donor in a cohort sampled during active COVID-19.

The rearrangement links TRBV19 to TRBJ1-4, with D unclear. Per germline, CDR1 LNHDA and CDR2 SQIVND (reference sequence). V was trimmed by 8 bases and J by 8 bases, leaving 12 bases between them. This CDR3 region has 12 residues. CDR3 DNA sequence: TGTGCCAGTGGATCGGGATTCGAAAAACTGTTTTTT. Amino acid sequence: CASGSGFEKLFF.

V usage is TRBV11-3 and J usage is TRBJ1-1; D is ambiguous. The CDR3 is made up of 13 amino acids. Trimming took 3 bases from V and 2 from J, leaving 7 bases between them. In germline, CDR1 is SGHNT, CDR2 YENEEA. The CDR3 loop is CASSLTPNTEAFF. DNA of the CDR3: TGTGCCAGCAGCTTGACACCTAACACTGAAGCTTTCTTT.

This rearrangement joins TRBV7-9 to TRBJ2-4; 7 bases map to TRBD2. Germline trimming cut 5 bases from V and 1 base from J; bases unmatched to any gene: 8. Germline V gene data show CDR1 as SEHNR and CDR2 as FQNEAQ (reference sequence). The CDR3 is 16 amino acids. This CDR3 reads CASSRRGGLAKNIQYF. Here the CDR3 DNA reads TGTGCCAGCAGCCGACGGGGAGGGCTTGCCAAAAACATTCAGTACTTC.

The rearrangement links TRBV6-5 to TRBJ1-2, with unresolved D. Germline V CDR1 and CDR2: MNHEY, SVGAGI. The CDR3 is 14 amino acids. Trimming left V 2 bases short and J 6 bases short, with 13 bases between. CDR3 sequence (DNA): TGTGCCAGCAGTTACGCTCCAACCCGGGATGGCTACACCTTC. Translated, it gives CASSYAPTRDGYTF.

This sequence joins TRBV7-3 and TRBJ2-1; 7 bases are a match to TRBD2. V lost 0 bases to trimming and J lost 10 bases; unmatched junction nucleotides: 3. The CDR3 runs to 13 residues. Germline V lookup: CDR1 SGHTA, CDR2 FQGTGA. The CDR3 region has the DNA TGTGCCAGCAGCTTAACCCCCGGGGGGGAGCAGTTCTTC. Its protein is CASSLTPGGEQFF.

J is TRBJ2-7 and V is TRBV28, with D perhaps matching TRBD1 (6 bases). The CDR3 has 16 residues. CDR1 and CDR2 from the germline V gene are MDHEN and SYDVKM. With 2 bases removed from V and 4 bases from J, the gap between germline ends came to 18 bases. CDR3 nucleotides: TGTGCCAGCAGTTTAGGGGGCAGGGTTTCGCTTTACGAGCAGTACTTC. Amino acids: CASSLGGRVSLYEQYF.

The rearrangement uses TRBV20-1 and TRBJ1-1, with D possibly being TRBD1 (5 bases). The V end was cut by 6 bases, the J end by 7 bases, with 9 bases between. The CDR3 contains 10 residues. Germline CDR1 DFQATT, CDR2 SNEGSKA (reference sequence). CDR3 loop: CSARQLEAFF. The CDR3 DNA reads TGCAGTGCGCGACAGCTTGAAGCTTTCTTT.

This chain links TRBV24-1 with TRBJ1-2, with 7 bases matching TRBD1. The CDR3 sequence is 15 residues long. The ends lost 12 bases at V and 4 bases at J; junction bases unmatched: 16. Looked up from germline, CDR1 is KGHDR and CDR2 is SFDVKD. CDR3 amino acids: CAVSGGTSEGYGYTF. CDR3 nucleotide sequence: TGTGCCGTCTCAGGGGGGACCTCCGAGGGCTATGGCTACACCTTC.

This chain links TRBV5-6 with TRBJ2-2; the match to TRBD2 covers 7 bases. The germline V gene has CDR1 SGHDT and CDR2 YYEEEE. After removal of 3 bases from V and 6 bases from J, the junction contained 2 bases not matched to a gene. This CDR3 region has 13 residues. CDR3: CASSSTSPGELFF. The DNA for the CDR3 is TGTGCCAGCAGCTCGACTAGCCCCGGGGAGCTGTTTTTT.

This chain links TRBV30 with TRBJ2-2; D is perhaps TRBD2 (6 bases). CDR1 is GTSNPN, CDR2 SVGIG, per germline (reference sequence). V gave up 4 bases and J gave up 1 base, with 10 bases separating them. The CDR3 length is 14 residues. In DNA form, the CDR3 reads TGTGCCTGGAAACGGGGGATGAACACCGGGGAGCTGTTTTTT. Residues: CAWKRGMNTGELFF.

The chain has TRBV29-1 and TRBJ2-7; 8 bases agree with TRBD2. Germline V lookup: CDR1 SQVTM, CDR2 ANQGSEA. This CDR3 has 13 amino acids. V shed 6 bases and J 3 bases; nucleotides not matched to a gene: 7. CDR3 loop: CSVYPGLGYEQYF. CDR3 DNA sequence: TGCAGCGTCTACCCGGGACTAGGCTACGAGCAGTACTTC.

To note about this clone: One end of the junction varies from germline; a read error may be responsible. This chain links TRBV3-1 (or the pseudogene TRBV3-2) with TRBJ2-3; 7 positions agree with TRBD1. The CDR3 length is 13 residues. CDR1 is LGHDT and CDR2 is YNNKEL in the germline V gene (reference sequence). CDR3 in amino acids: CASSQNRDSRKDF. Here the CDR3 DNA reads TGTGCCAGCAGCCAAAACCGGGACAGCCGGAAGGATTTT.

The chain recombines TRBV6-1 with TRBJ1-1; D uncertain. The CDR3 is made up of 14 amino acids. CDR1 is MNHNS and CDR2 is SASEGT in the germline V gene. V dropped 2 bases and J dropped 6 bases, with 13 bases sitting between them. The CDR3 region is CASSEMGRKAEAFF. The CDR3 nucleotides are TGTGCCAGCAGTGAAATGGGGAGGAAGGCTGAAGCTTTCTTT.

The chain uses TRBV9 and TRBJ2-1; TRBD2 matches 8 bases. Germline values: CDR1 SGDLS, CDR2 YYNGEE. This CDR3 comprises 18 residues. V was clipped by 0 bases and J by 7 bases; unmatched bases: 15. CDR3 nucleotides: TGTGCCAGCAGCGTAGCTAGGACGAGGCGGGGGGATGGGAATGAGCAGTTCTTC. Translated: CASSVARTRRGDGNEQFF.

The V and J genes are TRBV7-9 and TRBJ2-1; tentatively, D is TRBD2 (5 bases). Germline V gene sequence: CDR1 SEHNR, CDR2 FQNEAQ (reference sequence). Trimming pared 8 bases from V and 1 base from J, leaving 18 bases between. This CDR3 has 16 residues. This CDR3 is CASSPGPGRSYNEQFF. The CDR3 DNA is TGTGCCAGCTCCCCGGGCCCGGGAAGGTCCTACAATGAGCAGTTCTTC.

The genes are TRBV7-2 and TRBJ1-2; D might be TRBD1 (6 bases). Germline V gene sequence: CDR1 SGHTA, CDR2 FQGNSA. CDR3 length: 14 amino acids. The germline V and J ends were trimmed by 4 bases and 6 bases, with 15 bases remaining between them. CDR3 sequence (DNA): TGTGCCAGCAGCTACCCGGGGGGCTTCGATGGCTACACCTTC. Protein product: CASSYPGGFDGYTF.

The chain is built from TRBV10-3 and TRBJ1-2; D uncertain. Germline V gene data show CDR1 as ENHRY and CDR2 as SYGVKD. V gave up 0 bases and J gave up 7 bases, with 12 bases separating them. This CDR3 is 14 amino acids long. The CDR3 DNA reads as TGTGCCATCAGTGAGTCGAGGGCCGATGGTGGCTACACCTTC. Protein product: CAISESRADGGYTF.

The V gene is TRBV5-1, the J gene TRBJ1-6, with D possibly matching TRBD1 (5 bases). CDR1 and CDR2 (germline): SGHRS, YFSETQ. The CDR3 covers 18 residues. V lost 0 bases and J 12 bases, leaving 25 bases between the germline ends. Here the CDR3 DNA reads TGCGCCAGCAGCTTGGCCGCGGGGCTAGGGCCCCTTTTTGGACCCCTCCACTTT. This translates into CASSLAAGLGPLFGPLHF.

This clone appeared once. The rearrangement links TRBV6-5 to TRBJ1-6; maybe TRBD1 (6 bases). The V and J ends lost 7 bases and 7 bases respectively, with 17 bases between them. The CDR3 is 15 amino acids. CDR1 and CDR2 from the germline V gene are MNHEY and SVGAGI. CDR3 residues: CASTLERQVNSPLHF. The CDR3, as DNA: TGTGCCAGCACTCTAGAACGACAGGTCAATTCACCCCTCCACTTT.